One sample yielded the 22 T cell receptor beta chains listed below, sequenced in a study of cytomegalovirus exposure and HLA in healthy donors (dated by TCRdb to the late 2010s). Library preparation used the immunoSEQ multiplex PCR assay. A mixture of 60 forward primers for TCR Vbeta segments and 13 reverse primers for TCR Jbeta segments was used in the multiplex PCR. As stored in TCRdb, this immuneACCESS dataset retains in-frame rearrangements with V and J assigned. A fraction of the clones does not appear; measured against another copy, unresolved V genes explain less than half of the discrepancy, and the remainder lacks a known reason. Across this sample there are approximately 140,000 clones, with roughly 78% seen only once. Roughly 6% of the sample is in the top ten clones. The sample consisted of PBMCs. The receptor set was obtained from a man aged 45-65 years in good health and CMV-seropositive.

The chain joins TRBV4-1 to TRBJ2-5; 10 nucleotides match TRBD2. The J call is doubtful: the DNA matches TRBJ2-7 better. The germline gives CDR1 MGHRA, CDR2 YSYEKL. CDR3 length: 14 amino acids. The CDR3 nucleotides are TGCGCCAGCAGCCAAGGGACTAGCGGATACGAGCAGTACTTC. Its translation is CASSQGTSGYEQYF.

The J gene is TRBJ1-2, the V gene TRBV27; 7 positions agree with TRBD1. The J segment lost 3 bases and the V segment lost 5 bases, leaving 9 bases of the junction unmatched. Germline V gene lookup returns CDR1 MNHEY and CDR2 SMNVEV (reference sequence). This CDR3 is built from 15 residues. The CDR3: CASSPRKGGDYGYTF. The CDR3, as DNA: TGTGCCAGCAGTCCAAGGAAAGGGGGCGACTATGGCTACACCTTC.

The chain has TRBV6-5 and TRBJ1-2; a possible D gene is TRBD1 (6 bases). There are 16 residues in the CDR3. The germline gives CDR1 MNHEY, CDR2 SVGAGI. Trimming removed 0 bases at V and 4 bases at J, with 15 bases between. This chain's CDR3 is CASSYSAKRGGYGYTF. CDR3 coding DNA: TGTGCCAGCAGTTACTCGGCAAAAAGAGGGGGCTATGGCTACACCTTC.

This clone was recorded once. The CDR3: CASTSTGYGYTF. The CDR3 DNA sequence: TGTGCCAGTACCTCGACAGGGTATGGCTACACCTTC. The chain joins TRBV19 to TRBJ1-2, with 7 nucleotides matching TRBD1. The V segment lost 7 bases and the J segment 5 bases; nucleotides outside the gene matches: 4. Germline V gene data show CDR1 as LNHDA and CDR2 as SQIVND (reference sequence). The CDR3 has 12 amino acids.

This sequence joins TRBV27 and TRBJ1-1; tentative D call: TRBD1 (5 bases). The V end lost 3 bases, the J end lost 2 bases, and 13 bases lay between the germline ends. The CDR3 spans 15 residues. From germline, CDR1 is MNHEY and CDR2 SMNVEV (reference sequence). CDR3 sequence (DNA): TGTGCCAGCAGTTTCCGCGGGGGGTACAACACTGAAGCTTTCTTT. Translated, it gives CASSFRGGYNTEAFF.

This clone showed up just once. The V gene is TRBV6-1, the J gene TRBJ2-5; 8 bases match TRBD1. The germline V gene encodes CDR1 MNHNS and CDR2 SASEGT. The J segment lost 2 bases and the V segment lost 4 bases, leaving 6 bases of the junction unmatched. The CDR3 extends over 15 amino acids. The CDR3 sequence: CASSGFRGQQETQYF. The CDR3 DNA is TGTGCCAGCAGTGGCTTCAGGGGGCAACAAGAGACCCAGTACTTC.

The V gene is TRBV11-2, the J gene TRBJ2-7; 9 bases are shared with TRBD1. Germline CDR1 and CDR2: SGHAT and FQNNGV. The CDR3 is 17 amino acids. Trimming cost V 5 bases and J 3 bases; bases outside gene matches: 14. The CDR3 DNA follows: TGTGCCAGCAGCCCTGCGTGGGGACAGGGAACCCACTACGAGCAGTACTTC. Protein: CASSPAWGQGTHYEQYF.

J is TRBJ1-2 and V is TRBV5-6, with TRBD1 matching over 8 bases. The CDR3 extends over 14 amino acids. The J segment lost 4 bases and the V segment lost 4 bases, leaving 6 bases of the junction unmatched. The germline CDR1 and CDR2 sequences are SGHDT and YYEEEE. Here the CDR3 reads CASSDPTGVYGYTF. The CDR3 DNA is TGTGCCAGCAGCGACCCGACAGGGGTCTATGGCTACACCTTC.

The chain joins TRBV30 to TRBJ1-6; a weak D match, TRBD1 (6 bases). From germline, CDR1 is GTSNPN and CDR2 SVGIG (reference sequence). The V end lost 7 bases, the J end lost 0 bases, and 10 bases lay between the germline ends. CDR3 length: 14 amino acids. CDR3 nucleotides: TGTGCCTACAGGGAGGGCTCCTATAATTCACCCCTCCACTTT. Translating gives CAYREGSYNSPLHF.

This chain uses TRBV16 with TRBJ1-2; D remains unclear. In germline, CDR1 is KGHSY, CDR2 FQNENV. Trimming left V 0 bases short and J 8 bases short, with 16 bases between. The CDR3 sequence is 15 residues long. The CDR3 nucleotides are TGTGCCAGCAGCCAATCCGAAGGACTCTCGAGGGGCTACACCTTC. Translating gives CASSQSEGLSRGYTF.

V usage is TRBV28 and J usage is TRBJ2-7, with D uncertain. The CDR3 runs to 16 residues. Between the trimmed V and J ends, which lost 5 bases and 1 base, there was a span of 18 bases. Germline CDR1 MDHEN, CDR2 SYDVKM. The CDR3 region has the DNA TGTGCCAGCAGTCCCCTCTATCTACGGCGGTCCTACGAGCAGTACTTC. It codes for CASSPLYLRRSYEQYF.

The chain uses TRBV21-1 and TRBJ1-3; the D call of TRBD1 is as the table states it, not checked on the DNA. TRBV21-1 is a pseudogene. This CDR3 comprises 16 residues. The CDR3 nucleotides read TGTGCCAGCAGCACCCGACAGGGTTCCTCTGGAAACACCATATATTTT. This encodes CASSTRQGSSGNTIYF.

In DNA, the CDR3 is TGTGCCAGTTCATCCGGGACTAGGGACACCGGGGAGCTGTTTTTT. This translates into CASSSGTRDTGELFF. The gene calls are TRBV28 and TRBJ2-2; TRBD2 matches at 8 bases. The trim removed 9 bases at V and 3 bases at J, leaving 9 bases unmatched. Germline values: CDR1 MDHEN, CDR2 SYDVKM. The CDR3 is made up of 15 amino acids.

The V and J genes are TRBV2 and TRBJ2-7; TRBD2 matches at 7 bases. V lost 3 bases and J lost 5; bases outside the gene matches: 7. The CDR3 runs 14 residues. Germline lookup yields CDR1 SNHLY and CDR2 FYNNEI. The CDR3 nucleotides read TGTGCCAGCAGTGAGACTAGCACTAAGCACGAGCAGTACTTC. It specifies CASSETSTKHEQYF.

V is TRBV7-9 and J is TRBJ1-4; TRBD1 might be the D (6 bases). Trimming removed 11 bases at V and 3 bases at J, with 13 bases between. Per germline, CDR1 SEHNR and CDR2 FQNEAQ (reference sequence). This CDR3 region has 13 residues. The CDR3 sequence is CAVGGPANEKLFF. In DNA form, the CDR3 reads TGTGCCGTCGGGGGGCCGGCTAATGAAAAACTGTTTTTT.

The chain recombines TRBV13 with TRBJ1-5; possible D gene TRBD1, 6 bases. The V end was cut by 0 bases, the J end by 6 bases, with 12 bases between. The CDR3 length is 15 residues. Germline values: CDR1 PRHDT, CDR2 FYEKMQ (reference sequence). The CDR3 nucleotides are TGTGCCAGCAGCTTAGGACAGGGATGGGGTCAGCCCCAGCATTTT. The encoded protein is CASSLGQGWGQPQHF.

The chain joins TRBV9 to TRBJ1-2; 7 positions agree with TRBD1. The CDR3 spans 14 residues. V dropped 2 bases and J dropped 3; count of bases not matched to a gene: 4. Germline V CDR1 and CDR2: SGDLS, YYNGEE. This chain's CDR3 is CASSVTGPYYGYTF. DNA for the CDR3: TGTGCCAGCAGCGTGACAGGGCCTTACTATGGCTACACCTTC.

Concerning this clone: The CDR3 carries no conserved terminal phenylalanine or tryptophan, so it likely arises from a read error. The chain couples TRBV5-1 to TRBJ2-7; 7 nucleotides agree with TRBD2. The CDR3 is 14 residues long. The germline V gene has CDR1 SGHRS and CDR2 YFSETQ. Trimming at V came to 4 bases and at J to 7 bases, leaving 11 bases not matched to a gene. CDR3 sequence reads: CASSLGTLGGEQYL. CDR3 DNA sequence: TGCGCCAGCAGCCTGGGGACTCTGGGGGGGGAGCAGTACCTC.

The chain has TRBV5-5 and TRBJ2-1, with D perhaps TRBD2 (6 bases). Germline CDR1 SGHKS, CDR2 YYEKEE (reference sequence). The CDR3 totals 16 residues. Trimming took off 1 base at V and 7 bases at J, with 18 bases between the two ends. This CDR3 reads CASSLTLAPSDNEQFF. The CDR3 nucleotides are TGTGCCAGCAGCTTGACTCTAGCGCCCTCGGATAATGAGCAGTTCTTC. Based on the CDR3 plus reference TRBV5-5 and TRBJ2-1, the full variable domain is DAGVTQSPTHLIKTRGQQVTLRCSPISGHKSVSWYQQVLGQGPQFIFQYYEKEERGRGNFPDRFSARQFPNYSSELNVNALLLGDSALYLCASSLTLAPSDNEQFFGPGTRLTVL.

The genes are TRBV2 and TRBJ2-5; TRBD2 matches 11 bases. The CDR3 totals 14 residues. Germline V gene lookup returns CDR1 SNHLY and CDR2 FYNNEI. Trimming took 5 bases from V and 4 from J; bases not matched to a gene: 3. This chain's CDR3 is CASSTGLAGETQYF. The CDR3 DNA sequence: TGTGCCAGCAGTACAGGACTAGCGGGAGAGACCCAGTACTTC.

CDR3 residues: CASISGYQETQYF. In DNA form, the CDR3 reads TGTGCCAGCATCTCCGGGTACCAAGAGACCCAGTACTTC. J is TRBJ2-5 and V is TRBV6-6; D unresolved. This CDR3 comprises 13 residues. Trimming removed 7 bases at V and 0 bases at J, with 9 bases between. The germline V gene has CDR1 MNHNY and CDR2 SVGAGI (reference sequence).

This chain links TRBV4-1 with TRBJ2-7; 13 bases line up with TRBD2. Trimming at V came to 4 bases and at J to 1 base, leaving 7 bases not matched to a gene. There are 17 residues in the CDR3. CDR1 is MGHRA and CDR2 is YSYEKL in the germline V gene. The CDR3 DNA reads as TGCGCCAGCAGCCCCCCTAGGACTAGCGGGAGATCCTACGAGCAGTACTTC. The encoded protein is CASSPPRTSGRSYEQYF.